A single sample gave rise to the 4 T cell receptor beta chains below, sequenced in a study of CD8 T cells in Susac syndrome. The authors reverse transcribed roughly 0.5 to 1 ug RNA with random hexamers. TCRdb processed the immunoSEQ multiplex PCR reads anew with MiXCR; each CDR3 protein has one entry. The repertoire holds 200,000 to 250,000 distinct CDR3 sequences, roughly 94% seen once, with about 0.08% in the top ten. What was sequenced was CD4+ T cells from PBMCs. The source is a human donor with multiple sclerosis.

The rearrangement joins TRBV18 to TRBJ2-7; D uncertain. Germline V gives CDR1 KGHSH, CDR2 LQKENI. Trimming removed 5 bases at V and 5 bases at J, with 10 bases between. The CDR3 runs 12 residues. The CDR3 DNA reads TGTGCCAGCTCATCTGACCGAGACGAGCAGTACGTC. Amino acid sequence: CASSSDRDEQYV.

V gene TRBV6-2 or TRBV6-3 combines with J gene TRBJ2-2; D is ambiguous. Trimming took 7 bases from V and 1 from J, leaving 19 bases between them. This CDR3 is built from 17 residues. CDR1 and CDR2 (germline): MNHEY, SVGEGT. CDR3 nucleotides: TGTGCCAGCACCCCCTGGCGAGGACCACAGAACACCGGGGAGCTGTTTTTT. Translation gives CASTPWRGPQNTGELFF.

The V gene is TRBV29-1, the J gene TRBJ2-6; D call uncertain. This CDR3 region has 14 residues. V lost 3 bases and J 0 bases, leaving 6 bases between the germline ends. Germline CDR1 and CDR2: SQVTM and ANQGSEA. The CDR3 is CSVDLSSGANVLTF. CDR3 in DNA: TGCAGCGTTGACCTAAGCTCTGGGGCCAACGTCCTGACTTTC.

This chain uses TRBV7-9 with TRBJ2-1; D could derive from TRBD1 or TRBD2 (6 bases each). Germline assignment: CDR1 SEHNR and CDR2 FQNEAQ (reference sequence). The CDR3 consists of 17 residues. The germline V and J ends were trimmed by 0 bases and 4 bases, with 16 bases remaining between them. CDR3: CASSLAPGQGGYNEQFF. In DNA form, the CDR3 reads TGTGCCAGCAGCTTAGCTCCTGGTCAAGGGGGGTACAATGAGCAGTTCTTC.